This T cell receptor (beta chain) was retrieved from a study of shared clonotypes between healthy human individuals. Study background: There were three CD4 naive, three CD4 memory, two CD8 naive and one CD8 memory plates per donor. Broader study findings: Naive CD4 clonotypes were shared across a few donors at roughly 5%. Memory subsets generally showed lower estimated richness than naive subsets.

CDR1 MNHNY and CDR2 SVGAGI come from the germline V gene (reference sequence). CDR3 length: 13 residues. Trimming shortened V by 8 bases and J by 1 base, and 12 bases separated the two germline ends. This clone was seen a handful of times. Its antigen is unidentified. Repertoires were generated with immunoSEQ multiplex PCR, while TCRdb's copy carries only in-frame clones and drops some. The sample holds some 980,000 clones, about three quarters seen once. Sequencing input: memory CD4+ T cells sorted from blood. Subset in this sample: CD45RA-negative fraction. This TCR derives from a man aged 18 to 30 in good health. This chain links TRBV6-6 with TRBJ2-7, with D unclear. The CDR3 region is CASVIDGSYEQYF. The CDR3 region has the DNA TGTGCCAGCGTTATTGACGGGTCCTACGAGCAGTACTTC.